The clone carrying this T cell receptor beta chain has a handful of counts. TCR beta libraries used about 2 micrograms of DNA from cryopreserved PBMCs. TCRdb's copy holds only in-frame clones and misses some; the assay was immunoSEQ multiplex PCR. The sample consists of roughly 17,000 clones, approximately 61% of them appearing once. This CDR3 spans 15 amino acids. V shed 6 bases and J 3 bases; nucleotides not matched to a gene: 5. The germline CDR1 and CDR2 sequences are MNHEY and SVGAGI. The source of the sample is a study of cytotoxic CD8 clonotypes in ibrutinib-treated CLL. About the research overall: A mean of around 270,000 productive templates and 100,000 or so productive rearrangements was obtained per sample.

The starting material was PBMCs, obtained after 12 months of ibrutinib treatment. This sequence originates from a human donor with chronic lymphocytic leukemia. The rearrangement links TRBV6-5 to TRBJ2-3, with TRBD2 identical over 11 bases. The CDR3 bases are TGTGCCAGCAGCCAACTAGCGGGAGTTACAGATACGCAGTATTTT. This encodes CASSQLAGVTDTQYF.